The 8 T cell receptor beta chains listed next were all sequenced from one sample in a study of cytomegalovirus exposure and HLA in healthy donors. In the PCR, 60 Vbeta and 13 Jbeta primers were used. This table comes from immunoSEQ multiplex PCR, and its TCRdb copy is limited to in-frame clones, with some not included. The table has some 130,000 clones, approximately 80% seen once. Sequenced sample: PBMCs. These receptors all come from a man aged 18 to 30 in good health and CMV-seronegative.

The rearrangement links TRBV11-2 to TRBJ1-4, with 7 bases aligning to TRBD1. The germline V gene has CDR1 SGHAT and CDR2 FQNNGV. This CDR3 comprises 15 residues. Losses at the gene ends were 5 bases for V and 8 bases for J; bases not matched to a gene: 11. The CDR3 loop reads CASSTGQERGEKLFF. The DNA of the CDR3 is TGTGCCAGCAGCACAGGACAGGAGAGGGGAGAAAAACTGTTTTTT.

This sequence joins TRBV9 and TRBJ2-2; TRBD1 matches 8 bases. CDR3 length: 15 amino acids. V gave up 3 bases and J gave up 2 bases; unmatched junction bases: 3. Germline assignment: CDR1 SGDLS and CDR2 YYNGEE. As DNA, the CDR3 is TGTGCCAGCAGCGCGGGACAGGCAAACACCGGGGAGCTGTTTTTT. As protein: CASSAGQANTGELFF.

J is TRBJ2-1 and V is TRBV19, with a possible D match to TRBD2 (5 bases). The CDR3 is 15 residues long. The germline V gene encodes CDR1 LNHDA and CDR2 SQIVND (reference sequence). Trimming removed 5 bases from V and 1 base from J, with 12 bases in between. This CDR3 is CASSPQRSSYNEQFF. The CDR3 nucleotides read TGTGCCAGTAGTCCTCAGCGGTCATCCTACAATGAGCAGTTCTTC.

J is TRBJ1-5 and V is TRBV5-8; weak D call: TRBD1 (5 bases). In germline, CDR1 is SGHTS, CDR2 YDEGEE. Trimming shortened V by 7 bases and J by 3 bases, and 8 bases separated the two germline ends. The CDR3 has 12 residues. Written as DNA, the CDR3 is TGTGCCAGCTTGGGGCTCAATCAGCCCCAGCATTTT. It translates to CASLGLNQPQHF.

The chain employs TRBV29-1 and TRBJ2-7; 11 bases match TRBD1. J was trimmed by 3 bases and V by 6 bases; bases with no gene match: 4. Germline V CDR1 and CDR2: SQVTM, ANQGSEA. There are 13 residues in the CDR3. CDR3 sequence reads: CSVPGQGGYEQYF. Written as DNA, the CDR3 is TGCAGCGTGCCGGGACAGGGGGGCTACGAGCAGTACTTC.

The chain links TRBV30 to TRBJ1-4, with 8 bases lining up with TRBD1. Germline values: CDR1 GTSNPN, CDR2 SVGIG (reference sequence). The CDR3 contains 14 residues. V lost 5 bases, J lost 6 bases, and 8 bases stayed unmatched. The DNA for the CDR3 is TGTGCCTGGGCCCAGGGGGCGCGAGATGAAAAACTGTTTTTT. Its protein product is CAWAQGARDEKLFF. The full variable domain, its missing parts supplied by reference TRBV30 and TRBJ1-4, is SQTIHQWPATLVQPVGSPLSLECTVEGTSNPNLYWYRQAAGRGLQLLFYSVGIGQISSEVPQNLSASRPQDRQFILSSKKLLLSDSGFYLCAWAQGARDEKLFFGSGTQLSVL.

This clone has just a few counts. The V and J genes are TRBV27 and TRBJ2-7; D remains unclear. This CDR3 is 12 amino acids long. Germline V gene lookup returns CDR1 MNHEY and CDR2 SMNVEV (reference sequence). V gave up 6 bases and J gave up 3 bases, with 9 bases separating them. The CDR3 loop is CASSDALYEQYF. In DNA form, the CDR3 reads TGTGCCAGCAGCGATGCACTCTACGAGCAGTACTTC.

DNA of the CDR3: TGTGCCAGCAGCCTAGGGACTAGCGGAAGCTCCTACGAGCAGTACGTC. It encodes CASSLGTSGSSYEQYV. The chain uses TRBV7-9 and TRBJ2-7; 11 bases agree with TRBD2. Germline values: CDR1 SEHNR, CDR2 FQNEAQ (reference sequence). The trim removed 5 bases at V and 0 bases at J, leaving 6 bases unmatched. The CDR3 is 16 residues long.